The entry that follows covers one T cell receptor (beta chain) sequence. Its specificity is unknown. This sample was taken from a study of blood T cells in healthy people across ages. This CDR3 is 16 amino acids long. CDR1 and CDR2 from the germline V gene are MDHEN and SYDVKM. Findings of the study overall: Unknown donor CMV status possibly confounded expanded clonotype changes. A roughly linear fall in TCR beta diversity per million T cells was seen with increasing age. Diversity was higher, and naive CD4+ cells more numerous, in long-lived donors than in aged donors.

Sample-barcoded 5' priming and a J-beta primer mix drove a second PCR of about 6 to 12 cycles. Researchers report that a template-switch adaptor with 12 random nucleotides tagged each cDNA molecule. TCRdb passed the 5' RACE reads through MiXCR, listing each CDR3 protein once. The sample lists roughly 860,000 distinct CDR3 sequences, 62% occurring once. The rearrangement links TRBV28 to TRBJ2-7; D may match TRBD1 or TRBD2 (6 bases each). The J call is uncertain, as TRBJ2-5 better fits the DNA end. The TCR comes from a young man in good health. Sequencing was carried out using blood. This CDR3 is CASSLRGAGVEETQYF. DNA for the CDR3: TGTGCCAGCAGTCTCCGCGGGGCAGGGGTGGAAGAGACCCAGTACTTC.